The rows below give T cell receptor beta chains drawn from one sample of a study of blood T cell repertoires in COVID-19. Sequenced by immunoSEQ multiplex PCR; TCRdb stores in-frame clones only, minus some. The sample lists about 240,000 clones; about four fifths were seen once. The sample consisted of peripheral blood. Source of these receptors: a woman of 80 years or more with COVID-19, enrolled during active disease. Each CDR3 is given with its conserved first and last residue. The D gene is left open where the match is weak. Not every row has a clone size; where given, it reads once, few, many or a size class.

d_call	v_call	j_call	clone_size	cdr3_aa	cdr3_nt
.	TRBV30	TRBJ1-6	.	CAWGGEVRGYNSPLHF	TGTGCCTGGGGCGGTGAAGTAAGGGGCTATAATTCACCCCTCCACTTT
TRBD2	TRBV19	TRBJ2-7	.	CASSQGGTYEQYF	TGTGCCAGTAGTCAGGGAGGGACCTACGAGCAGTACTTC
.	TRBV30	TRBJ1-1	.	CAWSVQENTEAFF	TGTGCCTGGAGTGTACAAGAGAACACTGAAGCTTTCTTT
.	TRBV5-4	TRBJ1-4	.	CASSLDRVSEKLFF	TGTGCCAGCAGCTTGGACAGGGTCAGTGAAAAACTGTTTTTT
.	TRBV27	TRBJ2-7	.	CASGKEGRASYEQYF	TGTGCCAGCGGGAAAGAGGGCAGAGCCTCCTACGAGCAGTACTTC
.	TRBV29-1	TRBJ1-3	.	CSVEEARDRTIYF	TGCAGCGTTGAAGAGGCCCGGGATCGAACCATATATTTT
.	TRBV29-1	TRBJ1-1	.	CSVHWGGVNTEAFF	TGCAGCGTTCACTGGGGCGGCGTGAACACTGAAGCTTTCTTT
.	TRBV2	TRBJ1-1	.	CASTPGTQNTEAFF	TGTGCCAGCACTCCCGGGACACAGAACACTGAAGCTTTCTTT
.	TRBV30	TRBJ1-1	.	CAWSVRGGRNTEAFF	TGTGCCTGGAGTGTAAGGGGCGGCCGGAACACTGAAGCTTTCTTT
TRBD1	TRBV20-1	TRBJ1-5	.	CSASTRQGNQPQHF	TGCAGTGCTAGTACTCGACAGGGGAATCAGCCCCAGCATTTT
TRBD1	TRBV5-1	TRBJ1-1	.	CASSLGGQGKTEAFF	TGCGCCAGCAGCTTGGGTGGACAGGGAAAGACTGAAGCTTTCTTT
.	TRBV5-4	TRBJ2-3	once	CASSSTGSSTDTQYF	TGTGCCAGCAGCTCCACGGGATCTAGCACAGATACGCAGTATTTT
.	TRBV30	TRBJ1-2	.	CAWRVQGSDYGYTF	TGTGCCTGGAGGGTACAGGGTTCGGACTATGGCTACACCTTC
TRBD2	TRBV4-1	TRBJ2-2	.	CASSPSPVRETGELFF	TGCGCCAGCAGCCCGTCCCCGGTGCGGGAGACCGGGGAGCTGTTTTTT
.	TRBV3-1/TRBV3-2	TRBJ1-3	.	CASRDSPNSGNTIYF	TGTGCCAGCAGGGACAGCCCGAACTCTGGAAACACCATATATTTT
TRBD2	TRBV7-6	TRBJ2-2	few	CASSSYSGSGTGELFF	TGTGCCAGCAGCTCCTATAGCGGGAGCGGTACCGGGGAGCTGTTTTTT
.	TRBV5-1	TRBJ1-1	.	CASSLGTGPSEAFF	TGCGCCAGCAGCTTAGGAACAGGACCATCTGAAGCTTTCTTT
TRBD2	TRBV3-1/TRBV3-2	TRBJ2-5	.	CASSPPGLGRETQYF	TGTGCCAGCAGCCCGCCGGGACTAGGGAGGGAGACCCAGTACTTC
TRBD1	TRBV5-6	TRBJ1-4	.	CASSLSTGTASEKLFF	TGTGCCAGCAGCTTGTCTACCGGGACAGCAAGTGAAAAACTGTTTTTT
.	TRBV15	TRBJ2-5	.	CATSRERVRQETQYF	TGTGCCACCAGCAGAGAGCGGGTTAGGCAGGAGACCCAGTACTTC
TRBD1	TRBV28	TRBJ1-2	.	CASSSPAGGGGYGYTF	TGTGCCAGCAGTTCTCCCGCAGGGGGCGGGGGCTATGGCTACACCTTC
TRBD2	TRBV14	TRBJ2-1	.	CASSLLAVSYNEQFF	TGTGCCAGCAGCCTACTAGCGGTCTCCTACAATGAGCAGTTCTTC
.	TRBV28	TRBJ1-5	.	CASRPSQGSNQPQHF	TGTGCCAGCAGGCCCTCACAGGGTTCCAATCAGCCCCAGCATTTT
.	TRBV2	TRBJ1-2	.	CASSYRESGYTF	TGTGCCAGCAGTTACAGGGAGTCTGGCTACACTTTC
.	TRBV6-2/TRBV6-3	TRBJ2-3	.	CASSHSDTQYF	TGTGCCAGCAGCCACTCAGATACGCAGTATTTT
.	TRBV5-4	TRBJ1-1	.	CASSLGGMNTEAFF	TGTGCCAGCAGCTTAGGGGGTATGAACACTGAAGCTTTCTTT
.	TRBV12-2	TRBJ2-7	.	CASRFFDREVRSYEQYF	TGTGCAAGTCGTTTTTTTGACAGGGAAGTGAGGTCCTACGAGCAGTACTTC
.	TRBV4-3	TRBJ1-5	few	CASSQDWGGQPQHF	TGCGCCAGCAGCCAAGACTGGGGGGGTCAGCCCCAGCATTTT
TRBD1	TRBV19	TRBJ1-1	.	CASSTGTESEAFF	TGTGCCAGTAGTACCGGGACAGAGTCTGAAGCTTTCTTT
TRBD1	TRBV6-5	TRBJ1-5	.	CASSYVQGGQPQHF	TGTGCCAGCAGTTATGTGCAGGGGGGACAGCCCCAGCATTTT
TRBD1	TRBV3-1/TRBV3-2	TRBJ1-2	.	CASSHTGGSGYGYTF	TGTGCCAGCAGCCACACAGGGGGCTCGGGCTATGGCTACACCTTC
.	TRBV6-5	TRBJ1-1	.	CASRTPGGSEAFF	TGTGCCAGCAGAACCCCGGGGGGGTCTGAAGCTTTCTTT
.	TRBV28	TRBJ2-7	.	CASSLSYPGNEQYF	TGTGCCAGCAGTTTATCGTACCCTGGCAACGAGCAGTACTTC
.	TRBV29-1	TRBJ1-5	.	CSVGSRQGGGSNQPQHF	TGCAGCGTTGGATCGCGCCAGGGTGGGGGGAGCAATCAGCCCCAGCATTTT